The 13 T cell receptor beta chains reported below all come from one sample, sequenced in a study of radiation and T cells in renal cell carcinoma. The time point was: baseline pretreatment blood. Stated treatment: 15 Gy SBRT to primary tumor, nephrectomy 4 weeks later. TCRdb keeps only in-frame clones here, not all; method: immunoSEQ multiplex PCR. Of 150,000 or so clones listed, roughly 90% are singletons. Sample: blood, taken from a patient whose treatment included radiotherapy and nephrectomy. Every receptor here comes from a woman in her forties or fifties with renal cell carcinoma.

The rearrangement links TRBV7-3 to TRBJ1-1, with a possible D match to TRBD1 (6 bases). Trimming shortened V by 5 bases and J by 1 base, and 8 bases separated the two germline ends. Germline V gene data show CDR1 as SGHTA and CDR2 as FQGTGA. CDR3 size: 13 residues. The CDR3 sequence: CASSQGGNTEAFF. The CDR3 DNA reads TGTGCCAGCAGCCAAGGGGGGAACACTGAAGCTTTCTTT.

The J gene is TRBJ1-1, the V gene TRBV6-4, with D maybe TRBD1 (6 bases). This CDR3 is built from 13 residues. Trimming removed 4 bases from V and 5 bases from J, with 11 bases in between. CDR1 MRHNA and CDR2 SNTAGT come from the germline V gene. DNA of the CDR3: TGTGCCAGCAGTGCGGGGGCGCGGACTGAAGCTTTCTTT. Its translation: CASSAGARTEAFF.

This rearrangement joins TRBV5-1 to TRBJ1-3; D is perhaps TRBD1 (5 bases). This CDR3 is 14 amino acids long. Trimming cost V 6 bases and J 2 bases, with 12 bases left between them. Per the germline V gene, CDR1 is SGHRS and CDR2 is YFSETQ. The DNA for the CDR3 is TGCGCCAGCAAAACTCAGGGAACTGGAAACACCATATATTTT. Translation: CASKTQGTGNTIYF. Together with reference TRBV5-1 and TRBJ1-3, the CDR3 gives the full variable domain: KAGVTQTPRYLIKTRGQQVTLSCSPISGHRSVSWYQQTPGQGLQFLFEYFSETQRNKGNFPGRFSGRQFSNSRSEMNVSTLELGDSALYLCASKTQGTGNTIYFGEGSWLTVV.

In this sample, this clone turned up once. CDR3 residues: CASSVSQGGDTQYF. The CDR3 DNA reads as TGTGCCAGCAGTGTAAGCCAGGGAGGAGATACGCAGTATTTT. This chain links TRBV6-1 with TRBJ2-3; D is possibly TRBD2 (6 bases). V was clipped by 4 bases and J by 5 bases, with 13 bases between them. Germline V CDR1 and CDR2: MNHNS, SASEGT. The CDR3 is 14 residues long.

CDR3 in amino acids: CASSQTGTAPRGTQYF. The CDR3 DNA follows: TGTGCCAGCAGCCAAACCGGGACAGCGCCCCGGGGTACGCAGTATTTT. This chain joins TRBV11-2 and TRBJ2-3; TRBD1 agrees at 7 bases. CDR1 SGHAT and CDR2 FQNNGV come from the germline V gene. This CDR3 is built from 16 residues. Losses at the gene ends were 5 bases for V and 8 bases for J; bases not matched to a gene: 16.

CDR3 DNA: TGTGCCAGCAGTAGGGCCAGGGATTCACCCCTCCACTTT. As protein: CASSRARDSPLHF. The chain is built from TRBV6-1 and TRBJ1-6, with D perhaps TRBD1 (5 bases). CDR1 is MNHNS and CDR2 is SASEGT in the germline V gene. The CDR3 runs 13 residues. Trimming took off 5 bases at V and 8 bases at J, with 10 bases between the two ends.

The CDR3 nucleotides read TGTGCCAGCAGCGTAGTAGGTTCAGCCAATCAGCCCCAGCATTTT. It encodes CASSVVGSANQPQHF. The rearrangement links TRBV9 to TRBJ1-5; D remains unclear. V was trimmed by 0 bases and J by 3 bases, leaving 10 bases between them. Germline V gene data show CDR1 as SGDLS and CDR2 as YYNGEE. This CDR3 is built from 15 residues.

Only a few counts were recorded for this clone. Other DNA sequences in the same sample also yield this CDR3. V gene TRBV9 combines with J gene TRBJ2-2; D not resolved. V lost 2 bases to trimming and J lost 5 bases, with 4 bases between them. CDR1 SGDLS and CDR2 YYNGEE come from the germline V gene. CDR3 length equals 12 residues. CDR3 loop: CASSVGTGELFF. CDR3 bases: TGTGCCAGCAGCGTCGGAACCGGGGAGCTGTTTTTT.

This clone was observed once. The chain uses TRBV5-1 and TRBJ1-1; tentatively, D is TRBD1 (5 bases). CDR3 size: 16 residues. The V end was cut by 3 bases, the J end by 2 bases, with 17 bases between. Germline lookup yields CDR1 SGHRS and CDR2 YFSETQ. Written as DNA, the CDR3 is TGCGCCAGCAGCTCGTACACGACCGGGACTAACACTGAAGCTTTCTTT. Amino acids: CASSSYTTGTNTEAFF.

Comment on this clone: The identical CDR3 is also encoded by other nucleotide sequences in the sample. The chain employs TRBV4-2 and TRBJ2-5; D call uncertain. V dropped 1 base and J dropped 3 bases, with 9 bases sitting between them. The CDR3 totals 14 residues. Germline lookup yields CDR1 LGHNA and CDR2 YNFKEQ. DNA of the CDR3: TGTGCCAGCAGCCAAGTCCTCGGAGAAGAGACCCAGTACTTC. Translation: CASSQVLGEETQYF.

The rearrangement joins TRBV4-2 to TRBJ2-6; 8 nucleotides line up with TRBD1. Germline V lookup: CDR1 LGHNA, CDR2 YNFKEQ. The V gene end was trimmed by 3 bases and the J gene end by 2 bases; junction bases not matched to a gene: 6. This CDR3 is 17 amino acids long. The CDR3 nucleotides read TGTGCCAGCAGCCAGGGACAGGATCTGGCTGGGGCCAACGTCCTGACTTTC. Protein sequence: CASSQGQDLAGANVLTF.

This chain joins TRBV5-1 and TRBJ2-1, with TRBD2 identical over 14 bases. Germline V gene sequence: CDR1 SGHRS, CDR2 YFSETQ. V dropped 2 bases and J dropped 0; count of bases not matched to a gene: 10. This CDR3 has 20 residues. For the CDR3, the DNA is TGCGCCAGCAGCTTAGCGGGGACTAGCGGGGGCCTTAGCTCCTACAATGAGCAGTTCTTC. Translation: CASSLAGTSGGLSSYNEQFF.

Details on this clone: The sample holds other DNA sequences that translate to the same CDR3. The V and J genes are TRBV11-2 and TRBJ2-7, with D perhaps TRBD2 (6 bases). The CDR3 is made up of 14 amino acids. Germline assignment: CDR1 SGHAT and CDR2 FQNNGV. V lost 1 base and J 1 base, leaving 8 bases between the germline ends. The CDR3 here is CASSLVGGSYEQYF. The CDR3 nucleotides read TGTGCCAGCAGCTTAGTGGGGGGATCCTACGAGCAGTACTTC.